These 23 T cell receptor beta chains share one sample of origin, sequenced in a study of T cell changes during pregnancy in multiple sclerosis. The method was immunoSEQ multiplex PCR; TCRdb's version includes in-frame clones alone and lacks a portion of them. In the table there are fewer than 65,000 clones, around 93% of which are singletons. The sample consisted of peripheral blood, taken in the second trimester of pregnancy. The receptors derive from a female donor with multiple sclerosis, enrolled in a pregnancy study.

The CDR3 region is CASSPLEGSSGNTIYF. The CDR3 bases are TGTGCCAGCTCACCACTGGAAGGGAGCTCTGGAAACACCATATATTTT. The rearrangement links TRBV18 to TRBJ1-3; D not resolved. This CDR3 comprises 16 residues. Germline CDR1 is KGHSH and CDR2 is LQKENI. Trimming pared 1 base from V and 0 bases from J, leaving 10 bases between.

The CDR3 is CASSFGRGTYQETQYF. The DNA for the CDR3 is TGTGCCAGCAGCTTTGGCAGGGGGACGTATCAAGAGACCCAGTACTTC. V gene TRBV5-6 combines with J gene TRBJ2-5; 7 positions agree with TRBD1. Germline CDR1 is SGHDT and CDR2 is YYEEEE. The CDR3 contains 16 residues. V gave up 2 bases and J gave up 2 bases; unmatched junction bases: 9.

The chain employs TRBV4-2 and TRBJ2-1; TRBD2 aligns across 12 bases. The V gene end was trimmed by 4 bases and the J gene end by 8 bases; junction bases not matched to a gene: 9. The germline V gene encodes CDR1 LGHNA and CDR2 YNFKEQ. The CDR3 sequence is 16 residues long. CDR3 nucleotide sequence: TGTGCCAGCAGCCCTCAACTAGCGGGAGGATACGATGAGCAGTTCTTC. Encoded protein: CASSPQLAGGYDEQFF.

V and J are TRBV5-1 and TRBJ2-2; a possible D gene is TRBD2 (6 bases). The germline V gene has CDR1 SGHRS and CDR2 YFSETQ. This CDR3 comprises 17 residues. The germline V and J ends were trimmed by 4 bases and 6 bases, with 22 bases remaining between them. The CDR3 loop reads CASSLSGGLFSAGELFF. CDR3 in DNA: TGCGCCAGCAGCCTGTCAGGAGGGCTGTTTAGCGCCGGGGAGCTGTTTTTT.

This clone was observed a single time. The CDR3 DNA is TGCGCCAGCAGCTTGCTTGACACCGGGGAGCTGTTTTTT. This encodes CASSLLDTGELFF. The chain carries TRBV5-1 and TRBJ2-2; D not certain. V was cut by 1 base and J by 3 bases, with 4 bases left in between. In germline, CDR1 is SGHRS, CDR2 YFSETQ. The length of the CDR3 is 13 residues. Based on the CDR3 plus reference TRBV5-1 and TRBJ2-2, the full variable domain is KAGVTQTPRYLIKTRGQQVTLSCSPISGHRSVSWYQQTPGQGLQFLFEYFSETQRNKGNFPGRFSGRQFSNSRSEMNVSTLELGDSALYLCASSLLDTGELFFGEGSRLTVL.

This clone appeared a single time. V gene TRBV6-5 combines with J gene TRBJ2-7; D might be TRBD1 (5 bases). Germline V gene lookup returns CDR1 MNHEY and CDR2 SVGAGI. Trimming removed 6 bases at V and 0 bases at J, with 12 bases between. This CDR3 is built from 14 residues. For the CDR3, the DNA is TGTGCCAGCAGAACAGACAGAAGCTCCTACGAGCAGTACTTC. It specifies CASRTDRSSYEQYF.

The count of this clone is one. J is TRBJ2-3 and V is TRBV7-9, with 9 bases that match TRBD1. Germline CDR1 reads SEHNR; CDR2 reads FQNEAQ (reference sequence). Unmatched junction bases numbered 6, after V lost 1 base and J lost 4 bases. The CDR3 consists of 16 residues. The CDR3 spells CASSLGGQGGPDTQYF. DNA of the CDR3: TGTGCCAGCAGCTTAGGGGGACAGGGTGGCCCAGATACGCAGTATTTT. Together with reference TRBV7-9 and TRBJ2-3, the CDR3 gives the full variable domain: DTGVSQNPRHKITKRGQNVTFRCDPISEHNRLYWYRQTLGQGPEFLTYFQNEAQLEKSRLLSDRFSAERPKGSFSTLEIQRTEQGDSAMYLCASSLGGQGGPDTQYFGPGTRLTVL.

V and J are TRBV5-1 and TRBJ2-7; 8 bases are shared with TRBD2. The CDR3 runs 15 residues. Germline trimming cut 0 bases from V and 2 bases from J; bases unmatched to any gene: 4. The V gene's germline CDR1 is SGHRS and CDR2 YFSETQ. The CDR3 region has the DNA TGCGCCAGCAGCTTGGTTGGTAGCGGGACCTACGAGCAGTACTTC. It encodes CASSLVGSGTYEQYF.

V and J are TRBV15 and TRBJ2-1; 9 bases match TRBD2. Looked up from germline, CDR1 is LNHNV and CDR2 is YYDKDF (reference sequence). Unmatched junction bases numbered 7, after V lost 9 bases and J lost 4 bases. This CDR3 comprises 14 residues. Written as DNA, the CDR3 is TGTGCCACTCGTAGCGGGAGTTCATACAATGAGCAGTTCTTC. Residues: CATRSGSSYNEQFF.

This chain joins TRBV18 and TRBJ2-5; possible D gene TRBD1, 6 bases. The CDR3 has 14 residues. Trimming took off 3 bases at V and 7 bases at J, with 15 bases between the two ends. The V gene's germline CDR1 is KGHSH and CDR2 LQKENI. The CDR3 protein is CASSPAQGMGTQYF. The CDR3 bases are TGTGCCAGCTCACCCGCTCAGGGGATGGGGACCCAGTACTTC.

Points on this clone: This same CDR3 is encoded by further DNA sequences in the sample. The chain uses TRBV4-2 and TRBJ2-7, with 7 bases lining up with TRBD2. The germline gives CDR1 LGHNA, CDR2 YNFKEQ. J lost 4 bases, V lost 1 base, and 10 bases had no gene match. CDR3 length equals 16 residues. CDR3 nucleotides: TGTGCCAGCAGCCAAGCAATTGGGGGGGGTAGTTACGAGCAGTACTTC. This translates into CASSQAIGGGSYEQYF.

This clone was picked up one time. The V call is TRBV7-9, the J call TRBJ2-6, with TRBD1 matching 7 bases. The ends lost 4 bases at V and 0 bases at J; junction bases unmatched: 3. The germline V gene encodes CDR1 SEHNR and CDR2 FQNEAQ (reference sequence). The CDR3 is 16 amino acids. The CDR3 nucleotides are TGTGCCAGCAGCTGGGACAGCAACTCTGGGGCCAACGTCCTGACTTTC. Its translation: CASSWDSNSGANVLTF.

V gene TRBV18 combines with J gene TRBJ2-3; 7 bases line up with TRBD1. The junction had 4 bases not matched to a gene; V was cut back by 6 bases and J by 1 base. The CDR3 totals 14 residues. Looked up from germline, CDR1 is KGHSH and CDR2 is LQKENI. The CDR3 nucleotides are TGTGCCAGCTCTTCCCAGGGGGGCACAGATACGCAGTATTTT. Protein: CASSSQGGTDTQYF.

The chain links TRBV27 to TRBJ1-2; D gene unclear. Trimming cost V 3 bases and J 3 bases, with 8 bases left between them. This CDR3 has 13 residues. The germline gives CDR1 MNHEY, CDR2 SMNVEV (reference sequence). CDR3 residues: CASSFSSDYGYTF. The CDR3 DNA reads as TGTGCCAGCAGTTTTTCTTCTGACTATGGCTACACCTTC.

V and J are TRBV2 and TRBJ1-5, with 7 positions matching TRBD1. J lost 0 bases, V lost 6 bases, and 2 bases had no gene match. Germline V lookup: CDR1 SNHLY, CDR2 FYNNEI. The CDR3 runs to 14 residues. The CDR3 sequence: CASSGTVSNQPQHF. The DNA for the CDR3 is TGTGCCAGCAGCGGGACAGTTAGCAATCAGCCCCAGCATTTT.

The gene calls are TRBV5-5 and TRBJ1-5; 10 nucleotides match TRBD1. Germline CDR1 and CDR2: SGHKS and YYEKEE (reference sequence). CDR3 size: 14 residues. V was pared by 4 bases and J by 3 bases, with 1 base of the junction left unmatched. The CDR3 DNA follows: TGTGCCAGCAGCGGGACAGGGGACAATCAGCCCCAGCATTTT. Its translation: CASSGTGDNQPQHF.

CDR3 in DNA: TGTGCCAGCACGAGGACACCGGGGGACACTGAAGCTTTCTTT. This gives the protein CASTRTPGDTEAFF. The gene calls are TRBV6-1 and TRBJ1-1; possible D gene TRBD1, 5 bases. CDR1 is MNHNS, CDR2 SASEGT, per germline. Deletions cut 7 bases from V and 3 bases from J, with 15 bases between. The CDR3 has 14 amino acids.

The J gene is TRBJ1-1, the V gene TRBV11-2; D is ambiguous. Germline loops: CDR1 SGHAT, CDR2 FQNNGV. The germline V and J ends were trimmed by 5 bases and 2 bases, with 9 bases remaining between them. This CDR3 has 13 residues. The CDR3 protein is CASSPRENTEAFF. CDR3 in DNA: TGTGCCAGCAGCCCCCGCGAAAACACTGAAGCTTTCTTT.

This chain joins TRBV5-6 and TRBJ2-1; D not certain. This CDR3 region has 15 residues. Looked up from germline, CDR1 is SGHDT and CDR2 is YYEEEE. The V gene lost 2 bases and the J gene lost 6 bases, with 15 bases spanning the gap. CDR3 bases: TGTGCCAGCAGCTTAAATCCCGTGGCCTCCAATGAGCAGTTCTTC. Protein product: CASSLNPVASNEQFF.

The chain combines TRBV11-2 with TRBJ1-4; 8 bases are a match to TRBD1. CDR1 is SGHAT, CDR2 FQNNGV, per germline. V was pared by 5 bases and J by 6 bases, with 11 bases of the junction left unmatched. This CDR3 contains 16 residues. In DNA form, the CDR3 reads TGTGCCAGCAGCGGATTCGGACAGGGCTTATATGAAAAACTGTTTTTT. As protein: CASSGFGQGLYEKLFF.

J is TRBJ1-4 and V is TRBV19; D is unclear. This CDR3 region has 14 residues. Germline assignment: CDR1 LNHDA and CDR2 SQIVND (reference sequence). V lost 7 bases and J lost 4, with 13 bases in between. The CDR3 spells CASNLRGFNEKLFF. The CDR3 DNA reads TGTGCCAGTAACCTCCGAGGGTTTAATGAAAAACTGTTTTTT.

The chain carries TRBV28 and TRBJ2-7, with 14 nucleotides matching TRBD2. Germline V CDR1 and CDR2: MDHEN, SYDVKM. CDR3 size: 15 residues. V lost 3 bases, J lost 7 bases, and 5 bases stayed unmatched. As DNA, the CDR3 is TGTGCCAGCAGTTTCCGACTAGCGGGAGGGATTGAGCAGTACTTC. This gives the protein CASSFRLAGGIEQYF.

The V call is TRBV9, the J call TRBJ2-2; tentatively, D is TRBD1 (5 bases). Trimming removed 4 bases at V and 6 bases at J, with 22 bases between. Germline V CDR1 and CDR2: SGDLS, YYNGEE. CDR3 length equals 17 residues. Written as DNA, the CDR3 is TGTGCCAGCAGCCCCCGACGATCGACAGTAAACGCCGGGGAGCTGTTTTTT. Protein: CASSPRRSTVNAGELFF.